This T cell receptor beta chain appears in the sequencing data of a study of T cell responses to AZD1222 COVID-19 vaccine. Germline CDR1 SQVTM, CDR2 ANQGSEA. The CDR3 has 12 residues. The ends were cut back, 4 bases at V and 3 bases at J, with 9 bases in the middle. Profiled with immunoSEQ multiplex PCR; TCRdb holds only in-frame clones, not every one. The sample has some 150,000 clones, around 90% seen once. This sample comprised peripheral blood, obtained on day 0 of MenACWY control vaccination. This TCR was recovered from an adult in good health. This chain links TRBV29-1 with TRBJ2-5; no clear D gene. CDR3 sequence: CSVVRVEETQYF. The CDR3 nucleotides are TGCAGCGTTGTCCGGGTTGAAGAGACCCAGTACTTC.